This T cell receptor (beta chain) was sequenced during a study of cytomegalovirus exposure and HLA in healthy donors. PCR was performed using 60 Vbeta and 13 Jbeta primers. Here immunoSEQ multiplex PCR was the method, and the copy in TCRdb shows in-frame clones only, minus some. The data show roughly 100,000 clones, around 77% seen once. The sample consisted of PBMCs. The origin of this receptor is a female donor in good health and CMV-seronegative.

CDR3 loop: CASSVEELAGGAGELFF. CDR3 sequence (DNA): TGTGCCAGCAGCGTAGAGGAACTAGCGGGAGGAGCCGGGGAGCTGTTTTTT. The chain recombines TRBV9 with TRBJ2-2; the match to TRBD2 covers 12 bases. This CDR3 has 17 residues. In germline, CDR1 is SGDLS, CDR2 YYNGEE. Trimming took 0 bases from V and 6 from J; bases not matched to a gene: 6.